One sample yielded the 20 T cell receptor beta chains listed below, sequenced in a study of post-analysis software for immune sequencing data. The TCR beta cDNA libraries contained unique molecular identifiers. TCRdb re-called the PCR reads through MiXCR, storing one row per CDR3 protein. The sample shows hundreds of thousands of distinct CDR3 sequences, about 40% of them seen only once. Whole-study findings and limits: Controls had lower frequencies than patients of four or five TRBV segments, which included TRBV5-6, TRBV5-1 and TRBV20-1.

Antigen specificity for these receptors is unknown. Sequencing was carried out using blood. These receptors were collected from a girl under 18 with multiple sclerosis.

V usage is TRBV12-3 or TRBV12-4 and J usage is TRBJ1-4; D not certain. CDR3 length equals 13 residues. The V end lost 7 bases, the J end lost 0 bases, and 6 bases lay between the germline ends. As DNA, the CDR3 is TGTGCCAGCACGGGCTCAACTAATGAAAAACTGTTTTTT. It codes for CASTGSTNEKLFF.

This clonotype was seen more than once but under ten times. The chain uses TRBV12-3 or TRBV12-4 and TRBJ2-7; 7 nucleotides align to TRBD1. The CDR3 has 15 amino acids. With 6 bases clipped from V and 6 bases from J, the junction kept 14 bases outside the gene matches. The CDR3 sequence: CASSLAPTGVLEQYF. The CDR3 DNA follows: TGTGCCAGCAGCCTAGCACCCACAGGGGTACTCGAGCAGTACTTC.

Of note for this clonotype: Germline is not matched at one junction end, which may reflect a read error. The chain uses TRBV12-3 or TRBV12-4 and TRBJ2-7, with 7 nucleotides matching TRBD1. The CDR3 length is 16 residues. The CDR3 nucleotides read TGTGCCAGCAGTTATTCAACAGGGGTTAGCTCCTACGAGCGGTACTTC. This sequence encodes CASSYSTGVSSYERYF.

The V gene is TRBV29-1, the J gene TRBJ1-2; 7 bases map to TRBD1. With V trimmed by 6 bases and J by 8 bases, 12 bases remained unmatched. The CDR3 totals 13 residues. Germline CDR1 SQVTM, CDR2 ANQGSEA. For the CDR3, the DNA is TGCAGCGTCGGGACAGTGATCCTTGAGGGCTACACCTTC. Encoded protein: CSVGTVILEGYTF.

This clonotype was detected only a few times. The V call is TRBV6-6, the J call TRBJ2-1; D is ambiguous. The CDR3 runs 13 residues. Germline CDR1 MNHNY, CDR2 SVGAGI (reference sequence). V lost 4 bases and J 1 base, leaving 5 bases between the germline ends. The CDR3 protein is CASSSNSYNEQFF. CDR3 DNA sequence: TGTGCCAGCAGTTCAAATTCCTACAATGAGCAGTTCTTC.

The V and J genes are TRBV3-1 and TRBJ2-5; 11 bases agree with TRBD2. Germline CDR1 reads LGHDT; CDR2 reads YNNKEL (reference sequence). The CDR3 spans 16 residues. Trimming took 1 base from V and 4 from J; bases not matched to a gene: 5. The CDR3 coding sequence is TGTGCCAGCAGCCAAGTAGCGGGGGGGCGGGGAGAGACCCAGTACTTC. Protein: CASSQVAGGRGETQYF.

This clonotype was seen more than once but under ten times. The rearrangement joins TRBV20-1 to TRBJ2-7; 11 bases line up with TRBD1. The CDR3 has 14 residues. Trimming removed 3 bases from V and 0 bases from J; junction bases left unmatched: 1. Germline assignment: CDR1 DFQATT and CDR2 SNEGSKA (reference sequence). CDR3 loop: CSASGTGGSYEQYF. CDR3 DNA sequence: TGCAGTGCTAGCGGGACAGGGGGCTCCTACGAGCAGTACTTC.

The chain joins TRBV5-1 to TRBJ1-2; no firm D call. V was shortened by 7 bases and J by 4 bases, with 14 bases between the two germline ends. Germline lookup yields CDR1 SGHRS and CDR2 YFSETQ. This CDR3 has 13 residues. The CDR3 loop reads CASQLTSGYGYTF. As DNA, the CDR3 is TGCGCCAGCCAGCTCACTTCGGGCTATGGCTACACCTTC.

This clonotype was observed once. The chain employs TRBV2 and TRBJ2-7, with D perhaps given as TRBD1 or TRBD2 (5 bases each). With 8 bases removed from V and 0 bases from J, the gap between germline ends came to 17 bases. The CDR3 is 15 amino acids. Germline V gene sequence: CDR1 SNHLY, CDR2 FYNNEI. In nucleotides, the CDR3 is TGTGCCAGCCACTTTCCGGGACCGAGCTCCTACGAGCAGTACTTC. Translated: CASHFPGPSSYEQYF.

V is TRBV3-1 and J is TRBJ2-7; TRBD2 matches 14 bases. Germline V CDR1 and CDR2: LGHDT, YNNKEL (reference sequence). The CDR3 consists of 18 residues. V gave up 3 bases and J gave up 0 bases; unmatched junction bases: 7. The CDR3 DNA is TGTGCCAGCAGCCAGGAGGGGACTAGCGGGGGATTCTCCTACGAGCAGTACTTC. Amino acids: CASSQEGTSGGFSYEQYF.

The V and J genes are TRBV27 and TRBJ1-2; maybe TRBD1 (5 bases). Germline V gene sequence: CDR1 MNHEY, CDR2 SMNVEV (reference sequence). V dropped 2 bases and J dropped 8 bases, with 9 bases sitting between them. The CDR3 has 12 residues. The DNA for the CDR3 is TGTGCCAGCAGTTTACAGGGAACGGGCTACACCTTC. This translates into CASSLQGTGYTF.

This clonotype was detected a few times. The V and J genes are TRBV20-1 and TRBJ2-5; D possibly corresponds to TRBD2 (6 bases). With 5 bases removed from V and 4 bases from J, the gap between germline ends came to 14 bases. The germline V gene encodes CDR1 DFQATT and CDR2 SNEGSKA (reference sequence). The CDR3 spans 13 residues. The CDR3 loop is CSAGVGGSETQYF. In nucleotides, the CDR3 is TGCAGTGCTGGAGTTGGGGGGTCAGAGACCCAGTACTTC.

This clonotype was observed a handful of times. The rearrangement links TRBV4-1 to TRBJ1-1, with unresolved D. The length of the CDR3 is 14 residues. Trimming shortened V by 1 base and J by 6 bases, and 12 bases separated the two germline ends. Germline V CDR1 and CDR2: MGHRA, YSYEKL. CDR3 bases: TGCGCCAGCAGCCAAGGGACCATTGCGTCTGAAGCTTTCTTT. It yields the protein CASSQGTIASEAFF.

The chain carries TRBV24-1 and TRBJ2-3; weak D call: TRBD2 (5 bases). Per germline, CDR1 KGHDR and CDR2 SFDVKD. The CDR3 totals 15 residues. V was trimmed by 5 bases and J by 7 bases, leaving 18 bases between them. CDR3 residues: CATSGEEAPRNTQYF. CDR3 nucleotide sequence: TGTGCCACCAGTGGTGAGGAGGCCCCCCGGAATACGCAGTATTTT.

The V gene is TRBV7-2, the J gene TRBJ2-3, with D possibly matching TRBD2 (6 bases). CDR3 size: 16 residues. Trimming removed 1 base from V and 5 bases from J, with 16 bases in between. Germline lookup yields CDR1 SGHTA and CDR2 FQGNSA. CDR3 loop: CASSLEWGRHEDTQYF. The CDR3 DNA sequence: TGTGCCAGCAGCTTAGAATGGGGGAGGCACGAAGATACGCAGTATTTT.

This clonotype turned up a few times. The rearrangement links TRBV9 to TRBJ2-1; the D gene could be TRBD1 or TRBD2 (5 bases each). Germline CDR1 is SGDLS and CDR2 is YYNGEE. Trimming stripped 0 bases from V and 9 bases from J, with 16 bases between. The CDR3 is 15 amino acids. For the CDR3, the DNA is TGTGCCAGCAGCGTAGCGCTAGCCGGGACGTCTGAGCAGTTCTTC. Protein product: CASSVALAGTSEQFF.

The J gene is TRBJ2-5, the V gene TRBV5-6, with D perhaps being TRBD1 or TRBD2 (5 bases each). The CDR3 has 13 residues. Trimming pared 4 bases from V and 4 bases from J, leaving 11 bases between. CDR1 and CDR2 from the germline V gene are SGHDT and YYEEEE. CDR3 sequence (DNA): TGTGCCAGCAGCGGGTGGGACGGAGAGACCCAGTACTTC. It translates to CASSGWDGETQYF.

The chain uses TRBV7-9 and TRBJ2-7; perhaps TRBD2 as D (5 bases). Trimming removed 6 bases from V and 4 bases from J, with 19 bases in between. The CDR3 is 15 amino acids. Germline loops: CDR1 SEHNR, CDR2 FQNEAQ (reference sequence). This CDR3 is CASRHTGPREYEQYF. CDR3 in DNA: TGTGCCAGCAGACACACGGGTCCACGGGAATACGAGCAGTACTTC.

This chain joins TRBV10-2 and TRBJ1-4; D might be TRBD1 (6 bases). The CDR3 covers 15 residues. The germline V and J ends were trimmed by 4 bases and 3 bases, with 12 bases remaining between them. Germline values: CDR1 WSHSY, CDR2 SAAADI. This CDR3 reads CASSARGAPNEKLFF. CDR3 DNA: TGCGCCAGCAGTGCCCGGGGGGCGCCTAATGAAAAACTGTTTTTT.

The DNA for the CDR3 is TGCGCCAGCAGCGAGGACGCTGTCGGCTACACCTTC. Translation: CASSEDAVGYTF. The chain employs TRBV5-1 and TRBJ1-2, with D unresolved. The CDR3 has 12 residues. Germline CDR1 reads SGHRS; CDR2 reads YFSETQ. V gave up 4 bases and J gave up 8 bases, with 12 bases separating them.